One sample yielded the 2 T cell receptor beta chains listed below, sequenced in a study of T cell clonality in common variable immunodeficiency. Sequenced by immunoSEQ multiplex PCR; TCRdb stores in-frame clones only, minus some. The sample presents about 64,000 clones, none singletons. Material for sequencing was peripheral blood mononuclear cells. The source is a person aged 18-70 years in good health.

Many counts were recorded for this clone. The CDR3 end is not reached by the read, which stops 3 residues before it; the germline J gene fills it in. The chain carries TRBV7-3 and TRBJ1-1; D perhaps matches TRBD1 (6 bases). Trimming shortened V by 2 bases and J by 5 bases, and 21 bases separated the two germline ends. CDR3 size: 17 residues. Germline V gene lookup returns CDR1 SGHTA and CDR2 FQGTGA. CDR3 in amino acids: CASSLQGYEGLGTEAFF. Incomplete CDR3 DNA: TGTGCCAGCAGCTTACAGGGGTACGAAGGCCTGGGAACTGAA.

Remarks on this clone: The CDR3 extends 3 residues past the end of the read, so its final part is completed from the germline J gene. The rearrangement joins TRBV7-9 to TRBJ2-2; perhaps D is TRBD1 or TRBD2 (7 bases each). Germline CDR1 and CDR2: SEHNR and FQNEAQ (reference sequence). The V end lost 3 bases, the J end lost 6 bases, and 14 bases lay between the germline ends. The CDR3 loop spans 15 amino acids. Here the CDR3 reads CASSFTTGRAGELFF. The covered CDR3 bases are TGTGCCAGCAGCTTTACGACAGGGAGGGCCGGGGAG.